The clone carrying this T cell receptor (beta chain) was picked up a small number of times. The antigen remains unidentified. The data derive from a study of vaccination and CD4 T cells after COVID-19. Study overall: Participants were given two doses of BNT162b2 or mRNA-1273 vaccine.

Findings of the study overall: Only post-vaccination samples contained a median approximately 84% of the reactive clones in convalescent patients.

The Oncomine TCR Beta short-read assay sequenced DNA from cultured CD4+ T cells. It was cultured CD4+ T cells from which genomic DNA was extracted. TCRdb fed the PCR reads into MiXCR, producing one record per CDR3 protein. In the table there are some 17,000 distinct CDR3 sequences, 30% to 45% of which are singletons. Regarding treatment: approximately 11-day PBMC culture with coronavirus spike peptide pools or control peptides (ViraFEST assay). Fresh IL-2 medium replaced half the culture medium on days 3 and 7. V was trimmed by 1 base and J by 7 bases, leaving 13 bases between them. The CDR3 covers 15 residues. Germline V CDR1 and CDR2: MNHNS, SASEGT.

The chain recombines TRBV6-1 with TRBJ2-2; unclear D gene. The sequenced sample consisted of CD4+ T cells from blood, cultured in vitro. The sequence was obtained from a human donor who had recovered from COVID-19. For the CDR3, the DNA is TGTGCCAGCAGTGAAGGGCAAGCTAAGGACGGGGAGCTGTTTTTT. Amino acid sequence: CASSEGQAKDGELFF.